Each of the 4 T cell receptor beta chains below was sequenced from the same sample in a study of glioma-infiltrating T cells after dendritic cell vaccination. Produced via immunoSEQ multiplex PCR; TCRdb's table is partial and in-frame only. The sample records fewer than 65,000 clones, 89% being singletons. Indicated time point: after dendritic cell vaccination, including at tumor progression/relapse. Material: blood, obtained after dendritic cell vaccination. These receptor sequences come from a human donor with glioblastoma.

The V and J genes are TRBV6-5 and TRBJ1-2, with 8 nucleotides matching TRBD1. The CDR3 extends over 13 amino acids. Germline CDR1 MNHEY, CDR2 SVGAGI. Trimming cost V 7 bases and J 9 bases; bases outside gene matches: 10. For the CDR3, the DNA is TGTGCCAGCACCGTAGGGACAGGTGGCAGCTACACCTTC. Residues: CASTVGTGGSYTF.

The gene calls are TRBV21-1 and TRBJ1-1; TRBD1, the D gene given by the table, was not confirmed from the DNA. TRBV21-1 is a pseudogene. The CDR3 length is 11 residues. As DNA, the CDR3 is TGTGCCAGCAGCAAAGAACAGGAAGCTTTCTTT. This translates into CASSKEQEAFF.

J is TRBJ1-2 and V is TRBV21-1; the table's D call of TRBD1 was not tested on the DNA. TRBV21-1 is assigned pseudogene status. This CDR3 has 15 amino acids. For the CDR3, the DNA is TGTGCCAGCAGCACAGGACAGGGGGCTAACTATGGCTACACCTTC. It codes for CASSTGQGANYGYTF.

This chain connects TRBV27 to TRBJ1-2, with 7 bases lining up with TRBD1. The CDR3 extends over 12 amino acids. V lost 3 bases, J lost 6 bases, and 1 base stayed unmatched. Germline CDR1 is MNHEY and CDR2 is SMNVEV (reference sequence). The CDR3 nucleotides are TGTGCCAGCAGTTTGACAGGGAATGGCTACACCTTC. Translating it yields CASSLTGNGYTF.